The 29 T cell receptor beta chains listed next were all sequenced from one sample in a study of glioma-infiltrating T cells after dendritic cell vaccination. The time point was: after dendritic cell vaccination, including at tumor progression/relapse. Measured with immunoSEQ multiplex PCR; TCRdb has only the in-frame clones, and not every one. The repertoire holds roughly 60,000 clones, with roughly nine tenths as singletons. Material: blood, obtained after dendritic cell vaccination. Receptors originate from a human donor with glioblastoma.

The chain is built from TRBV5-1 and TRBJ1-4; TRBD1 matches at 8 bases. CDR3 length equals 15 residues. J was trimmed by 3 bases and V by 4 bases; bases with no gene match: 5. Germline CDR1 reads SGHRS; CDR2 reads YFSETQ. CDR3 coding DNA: TGCGCCAGCAGCCAGGACAGGGTCCCTAATGAAAAACTGTTTTTT. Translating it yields CASSQDRVPNEKLFF.

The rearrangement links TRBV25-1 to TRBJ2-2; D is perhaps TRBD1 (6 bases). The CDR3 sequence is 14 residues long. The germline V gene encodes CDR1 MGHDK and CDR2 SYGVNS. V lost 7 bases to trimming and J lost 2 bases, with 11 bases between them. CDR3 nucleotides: TGTGCCAGCAAGGCAGGGGCTAACACCGGGGAGCTGTTTTTT. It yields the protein CASKAGANTGELFF.

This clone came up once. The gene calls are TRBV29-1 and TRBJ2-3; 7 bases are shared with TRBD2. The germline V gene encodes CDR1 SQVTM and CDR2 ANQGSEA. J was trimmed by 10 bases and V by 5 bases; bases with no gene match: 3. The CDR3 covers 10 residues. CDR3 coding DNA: TGCAGCGTTTGGACTAGTGCGCAGTATTTT. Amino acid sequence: CSVWTSAQYF.

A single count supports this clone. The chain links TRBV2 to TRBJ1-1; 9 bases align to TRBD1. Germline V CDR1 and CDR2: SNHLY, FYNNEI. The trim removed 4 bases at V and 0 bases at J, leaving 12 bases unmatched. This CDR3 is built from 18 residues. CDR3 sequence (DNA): TGTGCCAGCAGTGTGGAGACAGGGGGGTCCTACATGAACACTGAAGCTTTCTTT. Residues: CASSVETGGSYMNTEAFF.

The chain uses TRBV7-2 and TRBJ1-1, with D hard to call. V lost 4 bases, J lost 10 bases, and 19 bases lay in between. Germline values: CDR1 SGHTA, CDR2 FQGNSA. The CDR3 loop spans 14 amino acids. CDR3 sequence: CASSSRGLERGAFF. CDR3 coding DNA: TGTGCCAGCAGCTCTCGTGGACTCGAACGCGGAGCTTTCTTT.

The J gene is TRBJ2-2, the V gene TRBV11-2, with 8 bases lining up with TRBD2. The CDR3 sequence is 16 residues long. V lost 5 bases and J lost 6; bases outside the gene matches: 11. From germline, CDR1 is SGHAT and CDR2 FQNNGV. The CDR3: CASSHVGAGVPGELFF. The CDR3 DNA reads TGTGCCAGCAGCCACGTGGGAGCGGGAGTACCCGGGGAGCTGTTTTTT.

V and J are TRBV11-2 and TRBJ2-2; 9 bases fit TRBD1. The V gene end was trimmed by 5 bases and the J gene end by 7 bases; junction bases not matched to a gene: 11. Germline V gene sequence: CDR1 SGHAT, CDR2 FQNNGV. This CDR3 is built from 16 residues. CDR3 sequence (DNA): TGTGCCAGCAGCCAGGTCACAGGGGGCTGGGGCGGGGAGCTGTTTTTT. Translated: CASSQVTGGWGGELFF.

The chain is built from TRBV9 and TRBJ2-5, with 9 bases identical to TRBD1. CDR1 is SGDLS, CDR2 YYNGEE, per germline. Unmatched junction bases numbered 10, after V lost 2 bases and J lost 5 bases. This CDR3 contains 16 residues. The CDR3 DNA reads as TGTGCCAGCAGCGTCACCGGGACAGGGTTACAGGAGACCCAGTACTTC. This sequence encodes CASSVTGTGLQETQYF.

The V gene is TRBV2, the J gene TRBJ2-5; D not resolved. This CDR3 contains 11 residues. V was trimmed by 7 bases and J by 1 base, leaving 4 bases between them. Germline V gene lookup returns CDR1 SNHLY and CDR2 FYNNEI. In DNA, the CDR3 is TGTGCCAGCAACACCCAAGAGACCCAGTACTTC. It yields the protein CASNTQETQYF.

CDR3 loop: CASSQQAGGDGNEQFF. CDR3 bases: TGTGCCAGCAGCCAACAGGCAGGAGGCGACGGGAATGAGCAGTTCTTC. The chain has TRBV4-2 and TRBJ2-1; perhaps TRBD2 as D (5 bases). V was cut by 2 bases and J by 7 bases, with 18 bases left in between. The CDR3 is 16 residues long. The germline V gene has CDR1 LGHNA and CDR2 YNFKEQ.

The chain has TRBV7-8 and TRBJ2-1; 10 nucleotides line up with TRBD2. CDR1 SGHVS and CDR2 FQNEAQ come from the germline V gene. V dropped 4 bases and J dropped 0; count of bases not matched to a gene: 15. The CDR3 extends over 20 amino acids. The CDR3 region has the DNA TGTGCCAGCAGCTCTCCCGGGACTAGCGTCCCAATGGGCTCCTACAATGAGCAGTTCTTC. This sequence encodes CASSSPGTSVPMGSYNEQFF.

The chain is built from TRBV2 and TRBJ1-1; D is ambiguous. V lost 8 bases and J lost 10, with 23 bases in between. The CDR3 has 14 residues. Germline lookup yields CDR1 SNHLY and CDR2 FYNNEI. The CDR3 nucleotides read TGTGCCAGCGGGGAAGGGCTCACAATCGGGAGAGCTTTCTTT. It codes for CASGEGLTIGRAFF.

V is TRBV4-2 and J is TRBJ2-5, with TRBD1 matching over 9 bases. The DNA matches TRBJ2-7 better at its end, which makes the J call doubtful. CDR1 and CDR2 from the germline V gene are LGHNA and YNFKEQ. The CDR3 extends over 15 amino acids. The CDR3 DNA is TGTGCCAGCAGCCAGGCCGGGACAGGGCCCCTCGAGCAGTACTTC. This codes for CASSQAGTGPLEQYF.

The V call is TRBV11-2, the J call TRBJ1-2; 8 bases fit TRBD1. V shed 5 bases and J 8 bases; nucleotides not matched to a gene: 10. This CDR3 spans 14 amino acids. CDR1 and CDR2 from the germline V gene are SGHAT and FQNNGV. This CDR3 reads CASSPRQGAQGYTF. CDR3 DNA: TGTGCCAGCAGCCCCCGGCAGGGGGCACAGGGCTACACCTTC.

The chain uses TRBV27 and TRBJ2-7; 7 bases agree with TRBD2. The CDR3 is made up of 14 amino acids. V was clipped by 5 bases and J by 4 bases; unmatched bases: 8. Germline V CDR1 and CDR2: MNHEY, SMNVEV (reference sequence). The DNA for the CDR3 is TGTGCCAGCAGTCGAGCGGGACTGGCTTACGAGCAGTACTTC. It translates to CASSRAGLAYEQYF.

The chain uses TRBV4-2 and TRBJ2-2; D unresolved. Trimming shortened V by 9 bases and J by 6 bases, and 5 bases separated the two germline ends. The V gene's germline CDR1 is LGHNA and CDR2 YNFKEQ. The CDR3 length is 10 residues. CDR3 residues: CASRSGELFF. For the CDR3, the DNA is TGTGCCAGTCGGTCCGGGGAGCTGTTTTTT.

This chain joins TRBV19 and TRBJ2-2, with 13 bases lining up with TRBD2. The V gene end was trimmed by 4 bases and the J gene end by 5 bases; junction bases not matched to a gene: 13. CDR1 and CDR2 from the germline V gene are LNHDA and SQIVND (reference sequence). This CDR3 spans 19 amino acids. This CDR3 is CASSTRHRLAGGRTGELFF. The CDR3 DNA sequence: TGTGCCAGTAGTACTAGGCATAGACTAGCGGGGGGTCGGACCGGGGAGCTGTTTTTT.

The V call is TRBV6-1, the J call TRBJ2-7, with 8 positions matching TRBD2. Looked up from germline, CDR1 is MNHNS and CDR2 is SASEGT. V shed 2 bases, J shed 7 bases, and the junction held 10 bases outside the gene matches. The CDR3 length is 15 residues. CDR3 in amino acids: CASSEQTGGRGEQYF. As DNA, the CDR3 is TGTGCCAGCAGTGAACAGACGGGGGGGCGGGGAGAGCAGTACTTC.

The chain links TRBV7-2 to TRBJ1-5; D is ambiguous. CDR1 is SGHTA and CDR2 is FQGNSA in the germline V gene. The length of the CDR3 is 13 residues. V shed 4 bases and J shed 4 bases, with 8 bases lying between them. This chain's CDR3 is CASSSAPNQPQHF. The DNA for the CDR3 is TGTGCCAGCAGCTCAGCCCCTAATCAGCCCCAGCATTTT.

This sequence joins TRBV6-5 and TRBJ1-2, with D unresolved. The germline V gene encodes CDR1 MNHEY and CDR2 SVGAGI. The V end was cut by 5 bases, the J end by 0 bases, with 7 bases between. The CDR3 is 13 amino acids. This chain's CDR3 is CASSPQTNYGYTF. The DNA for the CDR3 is TGTGCCAGCAGTCCACAGACTAACTATGGCTACACCTTC.

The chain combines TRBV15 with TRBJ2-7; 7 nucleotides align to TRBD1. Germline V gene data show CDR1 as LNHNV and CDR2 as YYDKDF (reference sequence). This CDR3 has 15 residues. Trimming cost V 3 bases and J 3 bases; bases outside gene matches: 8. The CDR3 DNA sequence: TGTGCCACCAGCAGGCTAGGTCAGGGGGTCTACGAGCAGTACTTC. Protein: CATSRLGQGVYEQYF. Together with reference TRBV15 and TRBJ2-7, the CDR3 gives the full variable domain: DAMVIQNPRYQVTQFGKPVTLSCSQTLNHNVMYWYQQKSSQAPKLLFHYYDKDFNNEADTPDNFQSRRPNTSFCFLDIRSPGLGDTAMYLCATSRLGQGVYEQYFGPGTRLTVT.

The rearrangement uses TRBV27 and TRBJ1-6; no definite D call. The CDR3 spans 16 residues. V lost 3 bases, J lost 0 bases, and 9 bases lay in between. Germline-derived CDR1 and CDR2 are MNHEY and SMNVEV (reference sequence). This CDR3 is CASSLGRYSYNSPLHF. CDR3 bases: TGTGCCAGCAGTTTGGGCCGCTACTCCTATAATTCACCCCTCCACTTT.

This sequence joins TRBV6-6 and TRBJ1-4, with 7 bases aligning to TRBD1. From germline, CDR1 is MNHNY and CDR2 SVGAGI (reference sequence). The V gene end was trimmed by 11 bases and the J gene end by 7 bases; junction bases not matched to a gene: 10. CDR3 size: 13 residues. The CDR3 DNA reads TGTGCCGTACGTACAGGGGACGGTGAAAAACTGTTTTTT. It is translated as CAVRTGDGEKLFF.

This chain's CDR3 is CASSETSTGAETQYF. CDR3 DNA: TGTGCCAGCAGTGAAACTTCGACAGGGGCGGAGACCCAGTACTTC. The chain has TRBV6-4 and TRBJ2-5; 8 bases map to TRBD1. Germline CDR1 and CDR2: MRHNA and SNTAGT. V was pared by 3 bases and J by 5 bases, with 8 bases of the junction left unmatched. This CDR3 is 15 amino acids long.

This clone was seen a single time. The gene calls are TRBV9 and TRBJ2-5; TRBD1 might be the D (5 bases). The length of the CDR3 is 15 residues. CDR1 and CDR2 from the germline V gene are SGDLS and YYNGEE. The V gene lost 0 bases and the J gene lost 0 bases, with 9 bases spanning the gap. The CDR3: CASSVVPGNQETQYF. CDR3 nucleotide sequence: TGTGCCAGCAGCGTAGTTCCAGGGAACCAAGAGACCCAGTACTTC.

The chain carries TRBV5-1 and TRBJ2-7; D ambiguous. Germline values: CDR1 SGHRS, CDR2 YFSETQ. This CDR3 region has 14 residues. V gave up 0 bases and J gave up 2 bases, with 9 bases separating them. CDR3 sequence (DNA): TGCGCCAGCAGCTTGGTCGCCAGAACCTACGAGCAGTACTTC. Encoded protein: CASSLVARTYEQYF.

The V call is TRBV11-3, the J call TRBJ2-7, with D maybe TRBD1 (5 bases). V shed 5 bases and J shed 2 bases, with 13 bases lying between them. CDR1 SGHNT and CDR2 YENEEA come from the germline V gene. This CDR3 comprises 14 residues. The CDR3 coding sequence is TGTGCCAGCAGCCCCAGGGAACTAACCTACGAGCAGTACTTC. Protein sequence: CASSPRELTYEQYF.

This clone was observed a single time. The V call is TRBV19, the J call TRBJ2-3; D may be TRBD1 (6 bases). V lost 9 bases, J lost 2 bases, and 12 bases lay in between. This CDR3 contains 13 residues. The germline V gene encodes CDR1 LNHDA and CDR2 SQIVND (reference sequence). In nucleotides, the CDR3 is TGTGCCAGCAAAAGACAGGCCACAGATACGCAGTATTTT. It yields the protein CASKRQATDTQYF.

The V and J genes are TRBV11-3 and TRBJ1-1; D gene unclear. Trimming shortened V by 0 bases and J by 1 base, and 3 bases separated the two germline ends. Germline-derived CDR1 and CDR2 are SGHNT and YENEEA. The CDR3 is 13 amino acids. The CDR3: CASSLDRNTEAFF. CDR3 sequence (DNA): TGTGCCAGCAGCTTAGACAGGAACACTGAAGCTTTCTTT.